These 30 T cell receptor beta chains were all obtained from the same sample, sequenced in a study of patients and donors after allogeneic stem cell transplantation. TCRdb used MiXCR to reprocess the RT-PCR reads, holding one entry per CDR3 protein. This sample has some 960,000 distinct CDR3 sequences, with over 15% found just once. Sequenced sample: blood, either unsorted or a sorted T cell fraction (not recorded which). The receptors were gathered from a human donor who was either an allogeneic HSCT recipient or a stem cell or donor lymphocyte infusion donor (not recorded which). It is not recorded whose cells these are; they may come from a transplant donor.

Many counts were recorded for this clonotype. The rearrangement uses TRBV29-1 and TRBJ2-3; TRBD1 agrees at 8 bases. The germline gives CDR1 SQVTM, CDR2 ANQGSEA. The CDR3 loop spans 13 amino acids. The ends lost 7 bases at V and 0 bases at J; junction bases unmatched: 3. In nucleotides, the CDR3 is TGCAGCGCTCGGACAGGGAGCACAGATACGCAGTATTTT. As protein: CSARTGSTDTQYF.

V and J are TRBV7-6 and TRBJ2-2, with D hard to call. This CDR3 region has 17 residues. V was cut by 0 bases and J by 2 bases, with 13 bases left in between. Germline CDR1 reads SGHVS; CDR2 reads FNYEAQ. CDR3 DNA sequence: TGTGCCAGCAGCTTAGCCGGAATGACGGTCAACACCGGGGAGCTGTTTTTT. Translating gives CASSLAGMTVNTGELFF.

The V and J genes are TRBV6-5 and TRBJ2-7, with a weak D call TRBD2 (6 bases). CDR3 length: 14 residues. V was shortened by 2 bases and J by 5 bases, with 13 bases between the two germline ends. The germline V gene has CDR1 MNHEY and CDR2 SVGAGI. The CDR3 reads CASSYALAFDEQYF. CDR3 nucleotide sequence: TGTGCCAGCAGTTACGCACTAGCATTCGACGAGCAGTACTTC.

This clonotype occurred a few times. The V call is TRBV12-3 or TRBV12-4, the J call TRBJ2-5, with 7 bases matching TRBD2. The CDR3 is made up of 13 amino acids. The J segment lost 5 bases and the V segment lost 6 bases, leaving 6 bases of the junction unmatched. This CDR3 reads CASSRTSKETQYF. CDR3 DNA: TGTGCCAGCAGCCGGACTAGTAAGGAGACCCAGTACTTC.

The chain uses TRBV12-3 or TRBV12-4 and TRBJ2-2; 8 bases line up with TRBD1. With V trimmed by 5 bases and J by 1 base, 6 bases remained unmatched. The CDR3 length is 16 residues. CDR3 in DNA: TGTGCCAGCAGTCCAGACAGGGGAAGGAACACCGGGGAGCTGTTTTTT. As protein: CASSPDRGRNTGELFF.

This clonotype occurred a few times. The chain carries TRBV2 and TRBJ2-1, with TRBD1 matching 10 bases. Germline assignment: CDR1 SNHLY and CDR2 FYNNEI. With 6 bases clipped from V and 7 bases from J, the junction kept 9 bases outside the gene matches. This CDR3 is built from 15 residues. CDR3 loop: CASREPGQGINEQFF. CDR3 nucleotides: TGTGCCAGCAGAGAGCCGGGACAGGGGATTAATGAGCAGTTCTTC.

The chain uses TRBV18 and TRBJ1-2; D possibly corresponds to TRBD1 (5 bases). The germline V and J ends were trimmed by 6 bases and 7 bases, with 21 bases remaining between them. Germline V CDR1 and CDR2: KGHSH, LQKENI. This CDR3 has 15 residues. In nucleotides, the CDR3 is TGTGCCAGCTCCCCCACCTCGCAGGGCATGGCTGGCTACACCTTC. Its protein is CASSPTSQGMAGYTF.

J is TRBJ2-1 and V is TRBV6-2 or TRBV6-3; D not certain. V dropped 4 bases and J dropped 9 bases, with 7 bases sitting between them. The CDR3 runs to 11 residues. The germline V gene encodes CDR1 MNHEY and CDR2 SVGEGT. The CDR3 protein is CASSSYPEQFF. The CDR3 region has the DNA TGTGCCAGCAGTTCCTATCCTGAGCAGTTCTTC.

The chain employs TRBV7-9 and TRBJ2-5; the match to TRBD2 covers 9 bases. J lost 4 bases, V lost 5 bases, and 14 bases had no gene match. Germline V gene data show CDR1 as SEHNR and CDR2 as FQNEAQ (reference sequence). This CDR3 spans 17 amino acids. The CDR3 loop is CASSPKLGGRAPETQYF. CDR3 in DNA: TGTGCCAGCAGCCCAAAATTAGGCGGGAGGGCCCCAGAGACCCAGTACTTC.

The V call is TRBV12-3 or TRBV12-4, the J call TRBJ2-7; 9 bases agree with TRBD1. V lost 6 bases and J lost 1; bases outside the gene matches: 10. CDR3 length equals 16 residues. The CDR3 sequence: CASSSTLGQGSYEQYF. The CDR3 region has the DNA TGTGCCAGCAGCTCAACCTTGGGACAGGGTTCCTACGAGCAGTACTTC.

This CDR3 is CASSPSPWGYEQYF. The DNA of the CDR3 is TGTGCCAGCAGTCCCTCCCCCTGGGGCTACGAGCAGTACTTC. The chain uses TRBV6-1 and TRBJ2-7; D gene uncertain. Germline V lookup: CDR1 MNHNS, CDR2 SASEGT. The V and J ends lost 5 bases and 3 bases respectively, with 14 bases between them. There are 14 residues in the CDR3.

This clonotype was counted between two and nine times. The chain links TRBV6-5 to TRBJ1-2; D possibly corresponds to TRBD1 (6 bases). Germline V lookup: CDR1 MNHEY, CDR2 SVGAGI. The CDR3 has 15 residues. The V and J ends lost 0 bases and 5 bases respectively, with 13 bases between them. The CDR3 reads CASSYSSRGGYGYTF. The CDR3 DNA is TGTGCCAGCAGTTACTCGTCCAGGGGTGGTTATGGCTACACCTTC.

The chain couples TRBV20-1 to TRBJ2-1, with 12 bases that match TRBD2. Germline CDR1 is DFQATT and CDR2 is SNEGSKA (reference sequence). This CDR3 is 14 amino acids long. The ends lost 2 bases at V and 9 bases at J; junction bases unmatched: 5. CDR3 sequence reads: CSARLAGGLTEQFF. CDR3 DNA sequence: TGCAGTGCTAGACTAGCGGGAGGGCTCACTGAGCAGTTCTTC.

The CDR3 loop reads CASSSALRNTEAFF. CDR3 sequence (DNA): TGTGCCAGCAGTTCGGCACTACGGAACACTGAAGCTTTCTTT. This sequence joins TRBV5-6 and TRBJ1-1, with D unclear. This CDR3 has 14 residues. Germline V gene lookup returns CDR1 SGHDT and CDR2 YYEEEE. V lost 5 bases and J lost 1, with 12 bases in between.

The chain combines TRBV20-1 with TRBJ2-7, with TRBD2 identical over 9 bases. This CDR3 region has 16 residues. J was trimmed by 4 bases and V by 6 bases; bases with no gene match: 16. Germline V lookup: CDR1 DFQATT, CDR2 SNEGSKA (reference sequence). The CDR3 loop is CSALIAGEGRDYEQYF. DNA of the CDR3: TGCAGTGCCCTCATAGCGGGAGAAGGAAGGGATTACGAGCAGTACTTC.

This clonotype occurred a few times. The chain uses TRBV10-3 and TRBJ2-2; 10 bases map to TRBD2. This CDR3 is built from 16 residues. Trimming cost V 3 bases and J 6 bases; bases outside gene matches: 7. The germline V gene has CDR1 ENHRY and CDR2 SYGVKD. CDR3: CAISEGLAGAAGELFF. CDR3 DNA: TGTGCCATCAGTGAAGGGCTAGCGGGAGCCGCCGGGGAGCTGTTTTTT.

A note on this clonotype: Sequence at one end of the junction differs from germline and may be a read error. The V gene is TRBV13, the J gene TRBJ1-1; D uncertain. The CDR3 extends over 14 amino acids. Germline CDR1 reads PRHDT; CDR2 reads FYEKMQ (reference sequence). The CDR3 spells CASRLAGGGLEAFF. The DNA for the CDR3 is TGTGCCAGCAGGTTAGCTGGCGGCGGCCTTGAAGCTTTCTTT.

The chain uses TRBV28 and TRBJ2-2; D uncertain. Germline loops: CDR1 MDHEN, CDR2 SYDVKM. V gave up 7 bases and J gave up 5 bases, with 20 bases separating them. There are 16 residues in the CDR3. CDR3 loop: CASTSEDLVGTGELFF. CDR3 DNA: TGTGCCAGCACCTCCGAAGATTTGGTGGGAACCGGGGAGCTGTTTTTT.

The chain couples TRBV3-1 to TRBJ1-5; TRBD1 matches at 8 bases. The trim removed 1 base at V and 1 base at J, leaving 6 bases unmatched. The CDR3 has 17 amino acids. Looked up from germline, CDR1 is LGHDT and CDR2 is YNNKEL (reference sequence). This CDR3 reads CASSQGVSGGSNQPQHF. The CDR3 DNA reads TGTGCCAGCAGCCAAGGGGTTTCAGGGGGCAGCAATCAGCCCCAGCATTTT. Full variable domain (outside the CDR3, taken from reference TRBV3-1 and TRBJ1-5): DTAVSQTPKYLVTQMGNDKSIKCEQNLGHDTMYWYKQDSKKFLKIMFSYNNKELIINETVPNRFSPKSPDKAHLNLHINSLELGDSAVYFCASSQGVSGGSNQPQHFGDGTRLSIL.

In DNA, the CDR3 is TGTGCCAGCAGTGGTCAGGGGGGTGGGCAAGAGACCCAGTACTTC. Its protein is CASSGQGGGQETQYF. The chain links TRBV6-1 to TRBJ2-5; perhaps TRBD1 as D (7 bases). The germline gives CDR1 MNHNS, CDR2 SASEGT. V was clipped by 4 bases and J by 2 bases, with 14 bases between them. The CDR3 is 15 residues long.

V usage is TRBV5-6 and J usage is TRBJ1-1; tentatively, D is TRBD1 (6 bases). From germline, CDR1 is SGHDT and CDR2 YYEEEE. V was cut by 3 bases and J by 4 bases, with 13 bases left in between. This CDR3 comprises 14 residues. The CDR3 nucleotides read TGTGCCAGCAGCTACAGGGTACTCGGCACTGAAGCTTTCTTT. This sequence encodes CASSYRVLGTEAFF.

CDR3 coding DNA: TGTGCCAGCAGCTCGGACACCTGGGCCTATGGCTACACCTTC. Translated: CASSSDTWAYGYTF. The V call is TRBV7-8, the J call TRBJ1-2; D may be TRBD1 (5 bases). Deletions cut 4 bases from V and 4 bases from J, with 13 bases between. CDR3 size: 14 residues. CDR1 is SGHVS and CDR2 is FQNEAQ in the germline V gene.

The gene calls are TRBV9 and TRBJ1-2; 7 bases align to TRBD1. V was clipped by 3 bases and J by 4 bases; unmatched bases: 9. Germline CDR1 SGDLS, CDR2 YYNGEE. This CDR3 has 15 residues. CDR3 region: CASSARDSPSYGYTF. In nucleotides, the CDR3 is TGTGCCAGCAGCGCCCGGGACAGCCCTTCCTATGGCTACACCTTC.

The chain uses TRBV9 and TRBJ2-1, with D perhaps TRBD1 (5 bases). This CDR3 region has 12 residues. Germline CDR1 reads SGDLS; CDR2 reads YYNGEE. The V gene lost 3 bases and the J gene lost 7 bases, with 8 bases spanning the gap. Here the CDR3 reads CASSEGWNEQFF. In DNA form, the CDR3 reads TGTGCCAGCAGCGAGGGGTGGAATGAGCAGTTCTTC. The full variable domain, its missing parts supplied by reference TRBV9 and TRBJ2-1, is DSGVTQTPKHLITATGQRVTLRCSPRSGDLSVYWYQQSLDQGLQFLIQYYNGEERAKGNILERFSAQQFPDLHSELNLSSLELGDSALYFCASSEGWNEQFFGPGTRLTVL.

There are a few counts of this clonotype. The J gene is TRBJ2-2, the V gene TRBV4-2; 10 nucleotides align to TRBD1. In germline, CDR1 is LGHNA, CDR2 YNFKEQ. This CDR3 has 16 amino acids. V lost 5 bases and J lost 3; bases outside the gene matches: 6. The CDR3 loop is CASSLGQGGDTGELFF. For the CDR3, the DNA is TGTGCCAGCAGCTTAGGACAGGGGGGTGACACCGGGGAGCTGTTTTTT.

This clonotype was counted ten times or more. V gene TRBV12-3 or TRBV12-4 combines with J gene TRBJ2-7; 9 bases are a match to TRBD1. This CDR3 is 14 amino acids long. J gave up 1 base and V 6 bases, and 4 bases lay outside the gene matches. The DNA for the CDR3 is TGTGCCAGCAGCTCCGGGACAGGGTCCTACGAGCAGTACTTC. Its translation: CASSSGTGSYEQYF.

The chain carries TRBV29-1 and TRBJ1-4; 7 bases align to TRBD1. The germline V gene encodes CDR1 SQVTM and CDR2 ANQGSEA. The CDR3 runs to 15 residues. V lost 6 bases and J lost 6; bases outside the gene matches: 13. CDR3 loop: CSVSLIGQGDEKLFF. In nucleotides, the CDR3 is TGCAGCGTCAGCTTAATCGGGCAGGGGGATGAAAAACTGTTTTTT.

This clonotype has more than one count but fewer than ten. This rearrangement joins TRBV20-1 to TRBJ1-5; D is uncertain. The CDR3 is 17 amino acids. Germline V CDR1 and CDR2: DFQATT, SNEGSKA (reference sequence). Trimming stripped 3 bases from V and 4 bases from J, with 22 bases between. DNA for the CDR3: TGCAGTGCTAGTTACACTTCTACCGGAGGGCGAAATCAGCCCCAGCATTTT. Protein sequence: CSASYTSTGGRNQPQHF.

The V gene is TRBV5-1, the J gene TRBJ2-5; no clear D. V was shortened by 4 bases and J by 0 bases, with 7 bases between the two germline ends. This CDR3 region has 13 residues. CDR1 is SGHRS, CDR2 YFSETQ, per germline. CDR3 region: CASSEDNQETQYF. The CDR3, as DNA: TGCGCCAGCAGCGAAGACAACCAAGAGACCCAGTACTTC.

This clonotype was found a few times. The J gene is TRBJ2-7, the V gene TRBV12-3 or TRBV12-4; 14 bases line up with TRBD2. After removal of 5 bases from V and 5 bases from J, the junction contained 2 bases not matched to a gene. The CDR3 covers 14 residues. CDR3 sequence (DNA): TGTGCCAGCAGTGAGGGACTAGCGGGGGACGAGCAGTACTTC. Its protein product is CASSEGLAGDEQYF.